The clone carrying this TCR beta chain was counted a single time. The CDR3 runs to 17 residues. Germline CDR1 and CDR2: MGHRA and YSYEKL. With 1 base clipped from V and 7 bases from J, the junction kept 9 bases outside the gene matches. The data originate from a study of blood T cell repertoires in COVID-19. On the study more broadly: T cells, B-cell-depleted T cells, or PBMCs provided the cDNA or gDNA that served as material.

TCRdb keeps only in-frame clones here, not all; method: immunoSEQ multiplex PCR. The table lists about 94,000 clones, 80% to 85% of them singletons. The sequence was obtained from a man aged 55 to 70 with acute or convalescent COVID-19. Sequencing input: peripheral blood. The chain is built from TRBV4-1 and TRBJ2-1; 11 bases align to TRBD2. The CDR3 DNA reads TGCGCCAGCAGCCAAGGGGGGACTAGCGGAACCAAAAATGAGCAGTTCTTC. Its translation is CASSQGGTSGTKNEQFF.